The 26 T cell receptor beta chains below all came from one sample that was sequenced in a study of control samples from healthy donors and cancer patients. Some clones are missing from TCRdb's copy, which holds only in-frame ones; the method was immunoSEQ multiplex PCR. The sample includes some 120,000 clones, roughly 92% of them seen just once. Sequences were obtained from PBMCs. Source of these receptors: a man aged 80 or over with head and neck cancer.

This clone was seen only once. The chain uses TRBV9 and TRBJ2-1; possibly TRBD2 for D (5 bases). Per germline, CDR1 SGDLS and CDR2 YYNGEE. Trimming took off 7 bases at V and 0 bases at J, with 17 bases between the two ends. This CDR3 has 16 residues. The CDR3 reads CASALVAGSSYNEQFF. For the CDR3, the DNA is TGTGCCAGCGCCCTAGTGGCGGGTAGCTCCTACAATGAGCAGTTCTTC.

The rearrangement links TRBV2 to TRBJ1-5; 9 bases agree with TRBD1. V was clipped by 6 bases and J by 7 bases; unmatched bases: 4. There are 13 residues in the CDR3. Germline lookup yields CDR1 SNHLY and CDR2 FYNNEI. As DNA, the CDR3 is TGTGCCAGCAGGGACAGGGGTCTACAGCCCCAGCATTTT. This sequence encodes CASRDRGLQPQHF.

This chain uses TRBV28 with TRBJ2-7, with 13 bases lining up with TRBD2. V was clipped by 4 bases and J by 1 base; unmatched bases: 10. Germline V gene lookup returns CDR1 MDHEN and CDR2 SYDVKM. This CDR3 is built from 18 residues. The CDR3 sequence: CASSSPGLAGSRSYEQYF. The CDR3 DNA sequence: TGTGCCAGCAGTTCCCCGGGACTAGCGGGAAGCAGGTCCTACGAGCAGTACTTC.

This sequence joins TRBV5-4 and TRBJ1-2; 11 bases agree with TRBD1. The CDR3 has 15 residues. CDR1 SGHNT and CDR2 YYREEE come from the germline V gene (reference sequence). The J segment lost 4 bases and the V segment lost 4 bases, leaving 6 bases of the junction unmatched. In DNA, the CDR3 is TGTGCCAGCAGCCCACCGGGACAGGGGGGCTATGGCTACACCTTC. Encoded protein: CASSPPGQGGYGYTF.

V gene TRBV5-4 combines with J gene TRBJ1-6; TRBD1 matches 8 bases. V lost 4 bases to trimming and J lost 7 bases; unmatched junction nucleotides: 10. In germline, CDR1 is SGHNT, CDR2 YYREEE (reference sequence). This CDR3 region has 16 residues. CDR3 in amino acids: CASSPQTGGPNSPLHF. The CDR3 DNA is TGTGCCAGCAGCCCCCAAACAGGGGGACCAAATTCACCCCTCCACTTT.

The chain links TRBV10-3 to TRBJ2-5; 7 bases are a match to TRBD2. J gave up 5 bases and V 8 bases, and 5 bases lay outside the gene matches. The CDR3 is 12 amino acids. Germline lookup yields CDR1 ENHRY and CDR2 SYGVKD. The CDR3 here is CAIWGGSETQYF. CDR3 bases: TGTGCCATCTGGGGGGGGTCGGAGACCCAGTACTTC.

This chain joins TRBV9 and TRBJ1-4; 7 bases map to TRBD1. The CDR3 is made up of 15 amino acids. Germline lookup yields CDR1 SGDLS and CDR2 YYNGEE. Trimming removed 2 bases from V and 5 bases from J; junction bases left unmatched: 6. The CDR3 nucleotides are TGTGCCAGCAGCGTGCTGCCGGACAGGAATGAAAAACTGTTTTTT. This gives the protein CASSVLPDRNEKLFF.

The gene calls are TRBV6-2 or TRBV6-3 and TRBJ1-2, with TRBD1 matching 8 bases. After removal of 2 bases from V and 14 bases from J, the junction contained 13 bases not matched to a gene. Per the germline V gene, CDR1 is MNHEY and CDR2 is SVGEGT. This CDR3 is built from 14 residues. The DNA of the CDR3 is TGTGCCAGCAGTTACGTGGCAGGGGGCCTCTCGCGGACCTTC. Amino acids: CASSYVAGGLSRTF.

The gene calls are TRBV7-9 and TRBJ2-3, with TRBD2 as a possible D gene (6 bases). This CDR3 has 15 residues. The V end lost 1 base, the J end lost 1 base, and 9 bases lay between the germline ends. CDR1 is SEHNR and CDR2 is FQNEAQ in the germline V gene (reference sequence). The CDR3 nucleotides are TGTGCCAGCAGCTTAGTAGCGGCTCGCACAGATACGCAGTATTTT. This gives the protein CASSLVAARTDTQYF.

The chain recombines TRBV3-1 (or the pseudogene TRBV3-2) with TRBJ2-5; TRBD2 agrees at 8 bases. CDR1 and CDR2 from the germline V gene are LGHDT and YNNKEL (reference sequence). Trimming removed 3 bases from V and 5 bases from J; junction bases left unmatched: 5. CDR3 length equals 14 residues. The CDR3, as DNA: TGTGCCAGCAGCCACCCGGGGGGGTGGGAGACCCAGTACTTC. Amino acids: CASSHPGGWETQYF.

This chain joins TRBV10-3 and TRBJ2-5, with 8 positions matching TRBD2. The V segment lost 10 bases and the J segment 5 bases; nucleotides outside the gene matches: 6. Looked up from germline, CDR1 is ENHRY and CDR2 is SYGVKD. The CDR3 spans 12 residues. This chain's CDR3 is CATGTSEETQYF. The CDR3 coding sequence is TGTGCCACCGGGACTAGTGAGGAGACCCAGTACTTC.

J is TRBJ2-1 and V is TRBV9; D may be TRBD1 or TRBD2 (5 bases each). CDR1 is SGDLS, CDR2 YYNGEE, per germline. This CDR3 region has 14 residues. The germline V and J ends were trimmed by 1 base and 13 bases, with 18 bases remaining between them. In DNA form, the CDR3 reads TGTGCCAGCAGCGTATCCGTGGGGGTCCGGGGACAGTTCTTC. Its protein product is CASSVSVGVRGQFF.

The rearrangement links TRBV11-2 to TRBJ2-5; D is possibly TRBD2 (5 bases). CDR3 length: 15 amino acids. V was shortened by 0 bases and J by 1 base, with 9 bases between the two germline ends. Per the germline V gene, CDR1 is SGHAT and CDR2 is FQNNGV. The CDR3 region is CASSLDRGSQETQYF. CDR3 DNA: TGTGCCAGCAGCTTAGATCGAGGGAGCCAAGAGACCCAGTACTTC. The complete variable domain, with remaining parts taken from reference TRBV11-2 and TRBJ2-5, reads EAGVAQSPRYKIIEKRQSVAFWCNPISGHATLYWYQQILGQGPKLLIQFQNNGVVDDSQLPKDRFSAERLKGVDSTLKIQPAKLEDSAVYLCASSLDRGSQETQYFGPGTRLLVL.

The J gene is TRBJ2-2, the V gene TRBV28; 10 bases map to TRBD2. After removal of 10 bases from V and 4 bases from J, the junction contained 6 bases not matched to a gene. Germline CDR1 MDHEN, CDR2 SYDVKM. This CDR3 is built from 14 residues. The CDR3 DNA sequence: TGTGCCACCTCAGCGGGAGGGAGCACCGGGGAGCTGTTTTTT. It is translated as CATSAGGSTGELFF.

This clone was observed a single time. The rearrangement links TRBV29-1 to TRBJ1-3; D not resolved. CDR3 length: 12 residues. CDR1 SQVTM and CDR2 ANQGSEA come from the germline V gene. V was trimmed by 7 bases and J by 2 bases, leaving 9 bases between them. The CDR3 sequence is CSAEHPGNTIYF. The CDR3 DNA follows: TGCAGCGCCGAGCACCCTGGAAACACCATATATTTT.

The V and J genes are TRBV6-2 or TRBV6-3 and TRBJ2-3; D is unclear. The V gene lost 1 base and the J gene lost 2 bases, with 7 bases spanning the gap. From germline, CDR1 is MNHEY and CDR2 SVGEGT. CDR3 length equals 14 residues. CDR3 amino acids: CASSYFLATDTQYF. The CDR3 coding sequence is TGTGCCAGCAGTTACTTCCTCGCCACAGATACGCAGTATTTT.

In its sample, this clone was seen once. The CDR3 region has the DNA TGCGCCAGCAGTCATCCGAACCGCAGCCAGATAGATAAAGAGCAGTACTTC. Residues: CASSHPNRSQIDKEQYF. The chain is built from TRBV23-1 and TRBJ2-7; D is uncertain. TRBV23-1 is an ORF, with its function uncertain. CDR3 length: 17 residues. Trimming left V 3 bases short and J 7 bases short, with 25 bases between.

The chain joins TRBV10-1 to TRBJ1-1; 7 nucleotides agree with TRBD1. Germline CDR1 WNHNN, CDR2 SYGVQD (reference sequence). The CDR3 consists of 13 residues. The V segment lost 9 bases and the J segment 4 bases; nucleotides outside the gene matches: 8. The CDR3 protein is CASSPRDSTEAFF. DNA of the CDR3: TGCGCCAGTTCCCCCCGGGACAGCACTGAAGCTTTCTTT.

The V and J genes are TRBV5-1 and TRBJ1-1; possibly TRBD1 for D (5 bases). CDR1 and CDR2 from the germline V gene are SGHRS and YFSETQ. V was clipped by 0 bases and J by 0 bases, with 15 bases between them. CDR3 length: 17 residues. The CDR3 coding sequence is TGCGCCAGCAGCTTGGCCGGCGGGGGGAGGATGAACACTGAAGCTTTCTTT. Encoded protein: CASSLAGGGRMNTEAFF.

V gene TRBV4-2 combines with J gene TRBJ1-2; 8 bases match TRBD1. After removal of 7 bases from V and 1 base from J, the junction contained 5 bases not matched to a gene. This CDR3 has 14 amino acids. Germline CDR1 LGHNA, CDR2 YNFKEQ. The CDR3 DNA reads as TGTGCCAGCACTCAGGGGGCAGATAACTATGGCTACACCTTC. Encoded protein: CASTQGADNYGYTF.

The rearrangement uses TRBV5-4 and TRBJ1-3, with TRBD1 matching over 8 bases. J lost 0 bases, V lost 3 bases, and 2 bases had no gene match. Germline loops: CDR1 SGHNT, CDR2 YYREEE (reference sequence). The CDR3 runs 15 residues. CDR3 loop: CASSWTGNSGNTIYF. CDR3 in DNA: TGTGCCAGCAGCTGGACAGGGAACTCTGGAAACACCATATATTTT.

V usage is TRBV15 and J usage is TRBJ2-2; D gene ambiguous. Trimming pared 5 bases from V and 4 bases from J, leaving 17 bases between. From germline, CDR1 is LNHNV and CDR2 YYDKDF (reference sequence). The length of the CDR3 is 16 residues. The CDR3 protein is CATSPLSVGGTGELFF. The CDR3 coding sequence is TGTGCCACCAGCCCCCTCAGTGTCGGTGGCACCGGGGAGCTGTTTTTT.

The V call is TRBV30, the J call TRBJ1-5; 10 nucleotides line up with TRBD1. Germline V gene lookup returns CDR1 GTSNPN and CDR2 SVGIG (reference sequence). Unmatched junction bases numbered 7, after V lost 2 bases and J lost 3 bases. The CDR3 runs to 16 residues. The CDR3 here is CAWSFRTGGNNQPQHF. CDR3 bases: TGTGCCTGGAGTTTTCGGACAGGGGGAAACAATCAGCCCCAGCATTTT.

This clone was seen once. The chain employs TRBV6-5 and TRBJ1-1; D gene uncertain. The CDR3 sequence is 13 residues long. CDR1 is MNHEY, CDR2 SVGAGI, per germline. V gave up 6 bases and J gave up 0 bases, with 8 bases separating them. The CDR3 DNA is TGTGCCAGCAGAGCGACCGTGAACACTGAAGCTTTCTTT. It translates to CASRATVNTEAFF.

V usage is TRBV12-3 or TRBV12-4 and J usage is TRBJ2-2; 7 positions agree with TRBD2. The junction had 4 bases not matched to a gene; V was cut back by 11 bases and J by 1 base. The CDR3 runs 13 residues. The chain's CDR3 is CAVQRGNTGELFF. The CDR3 DNA sequence: TGTGCCGTACAGCGGGGGAACACCGGGGAGCTGTTTTTT.

The gene calls are TRBV11-3 and TRBJ2-1, with D hard to call. Deletions cut 4 bases from V and 5 bases from J, with 6 bases between. Germline CDR1 SGHNT, CDR2 YENEEA. The CDR3 has 12 amino acids. The CDR3 coding sequence is TGTGCCAGCAGCTCACTGAACAATGAGCAGTTCTTC. As protein: CASSSLNNEQFF.